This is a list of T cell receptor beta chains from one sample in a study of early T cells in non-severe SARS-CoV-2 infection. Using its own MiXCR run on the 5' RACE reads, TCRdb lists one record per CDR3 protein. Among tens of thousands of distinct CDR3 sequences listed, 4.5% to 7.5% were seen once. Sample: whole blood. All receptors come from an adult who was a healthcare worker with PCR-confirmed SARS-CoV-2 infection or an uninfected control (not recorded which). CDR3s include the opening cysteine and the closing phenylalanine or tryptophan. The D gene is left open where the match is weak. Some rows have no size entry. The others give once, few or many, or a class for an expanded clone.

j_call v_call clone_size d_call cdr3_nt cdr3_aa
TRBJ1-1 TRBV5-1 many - TGCGCCAGCAGCTCGTATCGCGTTACAGGAAAGGGGACTGAAGCTTTCTTT CASSSYRVTGKGTEAFF
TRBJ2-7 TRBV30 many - TGTGCCTGGAGTGTACTAGGGGTGGGCCCCTACGAGCAGTACTTC CAWSVLGVGPYEQYF
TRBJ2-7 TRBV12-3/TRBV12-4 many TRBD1 TGTGCCAGCAGTTTCCGGGCAGGGGACAGTACATACTACGAGCAGTACTTC CASSFRAGDSTYYEQYF
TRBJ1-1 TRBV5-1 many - TGCGCCAGCAGCTTGGGTTCTAACACTGAAGCTTTCTTT CASSLGSNTEAFF
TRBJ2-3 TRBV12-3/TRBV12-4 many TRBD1 TGTGCCAGCAGCCCGGGACAGGGAAGCACAGATACGCAGTATTTT CASSPGQGSTDTQYF
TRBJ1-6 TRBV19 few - TGTGCCAGTAGTATCCAAGATTCACCCCTCCACTTT CASSIQDSPLHF
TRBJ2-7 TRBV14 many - TGTGCCGGATTGGGCGAGCAGTACTTC CAGLGEQYF
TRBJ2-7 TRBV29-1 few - TGCAGCGGGGTGGCCCCCGGCACGGACGAGCAGTACTTC CSGVAPGTDEQYF
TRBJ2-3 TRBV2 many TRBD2 TGTGCCAGCAAAGCTACTAGCGGAGGGAGCACAGATACGCAGTATTTT CASKATSGGSTDTQYF
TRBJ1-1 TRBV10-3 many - TGTGCCATCAGGGGGGACGGCACTGAAGCTTTCTTT CAIRGDGTEAFF
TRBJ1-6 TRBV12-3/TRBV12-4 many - TGTGCCAGCAGTTTACTCCGGGAAGGATCACCCCTCCACTTT CASSLLREGSPLHF
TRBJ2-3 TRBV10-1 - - TGCGCCAGCGGACCAAGGAGGGACACAGATACGCAGTATTTT CASGPRRDTDTQYF
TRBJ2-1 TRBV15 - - TGTGCCACCAGCAGAACAGGGGCCGGGGGATACAATGAGCAGTTCTTC CATSRTGAGGYNEQFF
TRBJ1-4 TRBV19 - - TGTGCCTCGAGGGATCCAAATGAAAAACTGTTTTTT CASRDPNEKLFF
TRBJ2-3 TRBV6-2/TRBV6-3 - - TGTGCCAGCAGTTGGACTCGGGACTCCCGCACAGATACGCAGTATTTT CASSWTRDSRTDTQYF
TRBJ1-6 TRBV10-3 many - TGTGCCATCAGTGAGTCGGGCTATAATTCACCCCTCCACTTT CAISESGYNSPLHF
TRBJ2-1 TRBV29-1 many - TGCAGCGTTGAACAACGGTACAATGAGCAGTTCTTC CSVEQRYNEQFF
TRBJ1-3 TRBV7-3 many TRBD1 TGTGCCAGCAGCCAGGGGGCCGGAAACACCATATATTTT CASSQGAGNTIYF
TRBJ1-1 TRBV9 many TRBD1 TGTGCCAGCAGCGTAGGACAGGGAAACACTGAAGCTTTCTTT CASSVGQGNTEAFF
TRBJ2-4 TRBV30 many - TGTGCCGGTAGGGGATCGAGCAAAAACATTCAGTACTTC CAGRGSSKNIQYF
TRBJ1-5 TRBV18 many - TGTGCCAGCTCACCTGACCCGGCGAGAGGGCTCAATCAGCCCCAGCATTTT CASSPDPARGLNQPQHF
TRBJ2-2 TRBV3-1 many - TGTGCCAGCAGCCAAGACGGAGGGACCGGGGAGCTGTTTTTT CASSQDGGTGELFF
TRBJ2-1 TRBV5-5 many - TGTGCCAGCAGCTTGGGGCGAACCCCGGGTGAGCAGTTCTTC CASSLGRTPGEQFF
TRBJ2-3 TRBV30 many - TGTGCCTGGAGTGTAGGGCTAGAAACAGATACGCAGTATTTT CAWSVGLETDTQYF
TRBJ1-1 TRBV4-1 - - TGCGCCAGCAGCCAAGGGTCAGCCTATAACACTGAAGCTTTCTTT CASSQGSAYNTEAFF
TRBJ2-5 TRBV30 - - TGTGCCTGGAGTAAAACGGACCTCGAGACCCAGTACTTC CAWSKTDLETQYF
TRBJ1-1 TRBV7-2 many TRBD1 TGTGCCAGCAGCCAAGACAGGGGCGGGGCTGAAGCTTTCTTT CASSQDRGGAEAFF
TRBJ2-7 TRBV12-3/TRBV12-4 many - TGTGCCAGCAGTGAAGGGAGATTCTACTCCTACGAGCAGTACTTC CASSEGRFYSYEQYF